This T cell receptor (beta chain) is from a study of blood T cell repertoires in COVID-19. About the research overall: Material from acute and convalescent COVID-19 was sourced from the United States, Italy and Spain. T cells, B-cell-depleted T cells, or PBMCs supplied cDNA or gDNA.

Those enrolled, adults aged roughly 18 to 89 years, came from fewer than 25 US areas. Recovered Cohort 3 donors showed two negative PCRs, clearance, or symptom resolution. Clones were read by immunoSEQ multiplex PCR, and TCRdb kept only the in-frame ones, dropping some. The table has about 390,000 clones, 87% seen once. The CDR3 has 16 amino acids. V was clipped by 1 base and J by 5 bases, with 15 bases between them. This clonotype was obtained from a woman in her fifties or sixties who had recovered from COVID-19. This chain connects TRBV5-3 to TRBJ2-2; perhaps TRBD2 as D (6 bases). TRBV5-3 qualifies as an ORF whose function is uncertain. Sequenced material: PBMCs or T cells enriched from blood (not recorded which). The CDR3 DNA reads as TGTGCCAGAAGCTTGTCCGGGACCCGGGGGACCGGGGAGCTGTTTTTT. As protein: CARSLSGTRGTGELFF.